The 10 T cell receptor beta chains listed next were all sequenced from one sample in a study of cytomegalovirus exposure and HLA in healthy donors. Primers: 60 Vbeta forward and 13 Jbeta reverse. Clones were read by immunoSEQ multiplex PCR, and TCRdb kept only the in-frame ones, dropping some. The sample holds roughly 190,000 clones, almost 75% seen once. Sequences were obtained from PBMCs. The receptors shown here come from a woman in her twenties or thirties in good health and CMV-seropositive.

The rearrangement joins TRBV18 to TRBJ1-2; 9 nucleotides align to TRBD1. CDR1 KGHSH and CDR2 LQKENI come from the germline V gene. V shed 3 bases and J 4 bases; nucleotides not matched to a gene: 3. This CDR3 region has 14 residues. The CDR3 DNA sequence: TGTGCCAGCTCACCTCTGGGACAGGGCTATGGCTACACCTTC. Encoded protein: CASSPLGQGYGYTF.

This chain links TRBV5-6 with TRBJ2-7; the match to TRBD2 covers 13 bases. This CDR3 comprises 15 residues. Germline V gives CDR1 SGHDT, CDR2 YYEEEE. With 2 bases clipped from V and 6 bases from J, the junction kept 5 bases outside the gene matches. The CDR3 spells CASSFRTSGRLEQYF. In DNA form, the CDR3 reads TGTGCCAGCAGCTTTCGGACTAGCGGGAGACTCGAGCAGTACTTC.

This chain links TRBV18 with TRBJ2-2, with 9 bases lining up with TRBD1. CDR3 length: 16 residues. Germline CDR1 is KGHSH and CDR2 is LQKENI. V was clipped by 3 bases and J by 1 base; unmatched bases: 3. The CDR3: CASSPRQGENTGELFF. In nucleotides, the CDR3 is TGTGCCAGCTCACCGAGACAGGGGGAGAACACCGGGGAGCTGTTTTTT.

The chain employs TRBV23-1 and TRBJ1-2, with no clear D. TRBV23-1 is placed among ORFs of uncertain function. The CDR3 spans 15 residues. Trimming cost V 0 bases and J 4 bases, with 12 bases left between them. The CDR3 nucleotides are TGCGCCAGCAGTCAATCTTTTAACAGCCCCTATGGCTACACCTTC. Amino acid sequence: CASSQSFNSPYGYTF.

This clone was counted a few times. The gene calls are TRBV6-1 and TRBJ2-5; no firm D call. The J call may be in error: the DNA end matches TRBJ2-7 better. The CDR3 loop spans 14 amino acids. Germline CDR1 is MNHNS and CDR2 is SASEGT. DNA for the CDR3: TGTGCCAGCAGTGAAAGAACAGAGAGCTACGAGCAGTACTTC. It specifies CASSERTESYEQYF.

This chain connects TRBV2 to TRBJ2-7; D ambiguous. Germline-derived CDR1 and CDR2 are SNHLY and FYNNEI. The CDR3 runs to 10 residues. Trimming cost V 4 bases and J 7 bases, with 5 bases left between them. This CDR3 reads CASSGREQYF. CDR3 sequence (DNA): TGTGCCAGCAGTGGTCGGGAGCAGTACTTC. The variable domain in full, with the rest retrieved from reference TRBV2 and TRBJ2-7, is EPEVTQTPSHQVTQMGQEVILRCVPISNHLYFYWYRQILGQKVEFLVSFYNNEISEKSEIFDDQFSVERPDGSNFTLKIRSTKLEDSAMYFCASSGREQYFGPGTRLTVT.

Concerning this clone itself: Distinct nucleotide sequences in the sample also encode this CDR3. J is TRBJ2-7 and V is TRBV7-9; D possibly corresponds to TRBD1 (6 bases). The V end was cut by 3 bases, the J end by 3 bases, with 6 bases between. The CDR3 sequence is 12 residues long. Per germline, CDR1 SEHNR and CDR2 FQNEAQ (reference sequence). The CDR3 DNA reads TGTGCCAGCAGCTTGACAGGCTACGAGCAGTACTTC. Its protein is CASSLTGYEQYF.

This clone was seen just once. This chain links TRBV5-1 with TRBJ1-4, with TRBD1 matching over 8 bases. The germline V gene has CDR1 SGHRS and CDR2 YFSETQ. The junction had 5 bases not matched to a gene; V was cut back by 3 bases and J by 4 bases. The CDR3 consists of 15 residues. CDR3 sequence reads: CASSSGQVLNEKLFF. In DNA form, the CDR3 reads TGCGCCAGCAGCTCGGGACAGGTTCTTAATGAAAAACTGTTTTTT.

Concerning this clone itself: Its ends do not fully match the called genes, so a read error is possible. The chain uses TRBV7-9 and TRBJ1-1; D gene ambiguous. Germline CDR1 is SEHNR and CDR2 is FQNEAQ (reference sequence). This CDR3 region has 12 residues. CDR3 region: CSSSLVETEAFF. For the CDR3, the DNA is TGTTCCAGCAGCTTAGTCGAGACTGAAGCTTTCTTT.

The gene calls are TRBV28 and TRBJ2-3, with a tentative D call TRBD1 (6 bases). Germline assignment: CDR1 MDHEN and CDR2 SYDVKM. V lost 5 bases and J lost 14, with 26 bases in between. This CDR3 spans 15 amino acids. The CDR3: CASSPTGQRGPRRYF. For the CDR3, the DNA is TGTGCCAGCAGTCCCACAGGGCAAAGGGGTCCTCGGAGGTATTTT.